The present entry profiles one TCR beta chain with its context. Its antigen is unidentified. PCR used 60 Vbeta primers and 13 Jbeta primers. Only in-frame clones appear in the TCRdb table, and some are missing; sequencing was by immunoSEQ multiplex PCR. Here the sample spans some 160,000 clones, 76% being singletons. This sample was taken from a study of cytomegalovirus exposure and HLA in healthy donors. General observations from the study: Analysis was carried out at a later point, and it linked a missense DCLRE1C variant to TCR beta V- and J-gene trimming. When a later analysis was performed, an Asian-associated ancestry cluster reportedly had fewer N-insertions than the roughly 640-donor mean. Testing in vitro showed a few CMV-associated chains specific for CMV antigens.

Healthy bone marrow donors made up the donors. CDR3 length equals 15 residues. Germline lookup yields CDR1 MNHEY and CDR2 SVGAGI. V lost 6 bases and J lost 2; bases outside the gene matches: 6. The TCR sequence derives from a woman aged 35 to 49 in good health and CMV-seronegative. V usage is TRBV6-5 and J usage is TRBJ1-5; 8 bases match TRBD1. Sequencing was done on a sample of PBMCs. CDR3: CASSRGQGGNQPQHF. CDR3 nucleotides: TGTGCCAGCAGCCGAGGACAGGGCGGCAATCAGCCCCAGCATTTT.